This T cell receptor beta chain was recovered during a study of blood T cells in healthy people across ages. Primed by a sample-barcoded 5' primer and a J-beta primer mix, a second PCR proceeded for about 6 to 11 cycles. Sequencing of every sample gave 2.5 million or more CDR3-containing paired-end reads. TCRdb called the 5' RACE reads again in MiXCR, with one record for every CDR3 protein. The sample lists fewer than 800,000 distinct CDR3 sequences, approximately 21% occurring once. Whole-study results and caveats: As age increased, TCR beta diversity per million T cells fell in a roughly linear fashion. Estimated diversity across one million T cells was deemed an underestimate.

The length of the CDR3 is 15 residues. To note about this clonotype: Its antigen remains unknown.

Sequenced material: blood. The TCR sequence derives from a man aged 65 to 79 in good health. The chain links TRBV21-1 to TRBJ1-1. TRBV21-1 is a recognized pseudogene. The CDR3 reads CASSPRDLGTSEAFF. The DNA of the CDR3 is TGTGCCAGCAGTCCTCGAGACCTGGGAACCTCCGAAGCTTTCTTT.